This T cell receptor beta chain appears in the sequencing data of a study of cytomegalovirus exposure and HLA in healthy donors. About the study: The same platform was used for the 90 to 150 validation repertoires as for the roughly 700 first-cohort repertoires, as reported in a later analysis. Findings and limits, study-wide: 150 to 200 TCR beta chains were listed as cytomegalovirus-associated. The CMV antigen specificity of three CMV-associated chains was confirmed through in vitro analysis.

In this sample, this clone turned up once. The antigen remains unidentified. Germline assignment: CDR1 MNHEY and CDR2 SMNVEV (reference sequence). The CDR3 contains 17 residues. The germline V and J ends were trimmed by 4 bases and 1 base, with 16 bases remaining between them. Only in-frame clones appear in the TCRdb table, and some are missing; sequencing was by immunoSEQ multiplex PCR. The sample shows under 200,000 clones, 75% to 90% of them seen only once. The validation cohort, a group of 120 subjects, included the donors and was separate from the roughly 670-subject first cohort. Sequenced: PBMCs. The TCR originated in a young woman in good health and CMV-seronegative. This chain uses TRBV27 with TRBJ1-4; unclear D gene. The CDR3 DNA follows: TGTGCCAGCAGTTCATCCCCGGGGTCGGTAACTAATGAAAAACTGTTTTTT. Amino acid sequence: CASSSSPGSVTNEKLFF.